This T cell receptor beta chain comes out of a study of T cells in tuberculosis. About the research overall: CD1B tetramers identified T cells specific for mycobacterial lipid GMM.

After thawing and overnight rest, PBMC were stained with GMM-loaded CD1B tetramer, viability dye and anti-CD3 for sorting. The lipid loaded on the CD1B tetramers was C32 glucose monomycolate from Rhodococcus equi. Approximately 94,000 tetramer-negative cells were sorted from each donor. CDR1 is MNHNS and CDR2 is SASEGT in the germline V gene. The CDR3 is made up of 13 amino acids. Trimming took 6 bases from V and 6 from J; bases not matched to a gene: 7. Sequencing of TCR-alpha and TCR-beta chains was unpaired. TCRdb keeps only in-frame clones here, not all; method: immunoSEQ multiplex PCR. Found here are 85,000 to 90,000 clones, roughly 93% of them singletons; the top ten hold 1.5% to 2%.

The clonotype comes from an adult woman with latent tuberculosis. The V call is TRBV6-1, the J call TRBJ1-2; 7 bases align to TRBD1. The sequenced sample was CD1b-GMM tetramer-negative cells sorted from PBMCs. The CDR3 sequence: CASSLQGGNGYTF. As DNA, the CDR3 is TGTGCCAGCAGCCTCCAGGGGGGCAATGGCTACACCTTC.